This T cell receptor beta chain emerged from a study of tumor-infiltrating lymphocytes in primary liver carcinoma. General observations from the study: A significantly higher top-250-clone fraction was found in tumors than in blood (p = 0.039). Roughly 7.5-24% of top clones, and no more, occurred in all five tumor regions. Less overlap was seen in tumor-adjacent and tumor-blood pairs than in tumor region pairs.

For each extraction, RNA and DNA were obtained together from approximately 20-30 mg of unsorted bulk tissue. Concerning this clonotype itself: Its antigen is currently unknown. The junction departs from the called germline gene at one end, perhaps through a read error.

Germline CDR1 SGHAT, CDR2 FQNNGV. This CDR3 contains 12 residues. Synthesis of TCR beta cDNA was carried out from around 500 ng total RNA with a constant-region primer. Slightly modified ARM-PCR, run as three nested multiplex PCR rounds, produced the TCR beta libraries. In the first two PCR rounds, TRBV1-TRBV30 forward primers were paired with a C-beta reverse primer, and each round lasted roughly 9 cycles. TCRdb recomputed calls from the multiplex PCR reads with MiXCR, one row per CDR3 protein. The table lists tens of thousands of distinct CDR3 sequences, 71% of them singletons. The V and J genes are TRBV11-2 and TRBJ2-1; D possibly corresponds to TRBD2 (5 bases). This receptor was taken from a woman aged 25 to 39 with primary liver carcinoma and hepatitis B virus infection. Sequencing was performed on liver tumor tissue from sampling region 3. Noted subset: tumor region T3, left-lateral pole. The CDR3 DNA reads as TGTGCCTGCAGCGAACTAGTGAATGAGCAGCTCTTC. It specifies CACSELVNEQLF.